A single sample is the source of the 21 T cell receptor beta chains below, sequenced in a study of T cells after posttransplantation cyclophosphamide. Produced via immunoSEQ multiplex PCR; TCRdb's table is partial and in-frame only. Seen here are several thousand clones, roughly 90% observed once, and the top ten hold 1.2%. Busulfan-fludarabine conditioning, marrow transplant, and cyclophosphamide on days +3 and +4 were administered. The specimen comprised CD4+ T cells sorted from blood, sampled around 1,300 days after allogeneic stem cell transplant with posttransplant cyclophosphamide. These receptors came from a female patient aged 45-60 years who received an allogeneic stem cell transplant from a related donor, was CMV-positive, and had no GVHD. Some T cells may be graft donor cells.

The rearrangement uses TRBV28 and TRBJ2-5, with no clear D. The J call may not be correct, given that the DNA end is closer to TRBJ2-7. Germline CDR1 and CDR2: MDHEN and SYDVKM. This CDR3 has 13 residues. The CDR3 nucleotides are TGTGCCAGCAGTCAACCCCTCCTGGGCGAGCAGTACTTC. It translates to CASSQPLLGEQYF.

The V call is TRBV7-9, the J call TRBJ2-5; D may be TRBD2 (6 bases). CDR1 and CDR2 (germline): SEHNR, FQNEAQ (reference sequence). V lost 4 bases and J 6 bases, leaving 15 bases between the germline ends. The CDR3 spans 14 residues. CDR3 amino acids: CASSSLPGGKTQYF. The CDR3 region has the DNA TGTGCCAGCAGCTCCCTGCCCGGGGGAAAGACCCAGTACTTC. The full variable domain, with the rest looked up from reference TRBV7-9 and TRBJ2-5, is DTGVSQNPRHKITKRGQNVTFRCDPISEHNRLYWYRQTLGQGPEFLTYFQNEAQLEKSRLLSDRFSAERPKGSFSTLEIQRTEQGDSAMYLCASSSLPGGKTQYFGPGTRLLVL.

The J gene is TRBJ2-5, the V gene TRBV28, with D maybe TRBD2 (5 bases). Deletions cut 6 bases from V and 1 base from J, with 15 bases between. The CDR3 is made up of 15 amino acids. The germline V gene encodes CDR1 MDHEN and CDR2 SYDVKM. DNA for the CDR3: TGTGCCAGCAGCCTAATCATGGGGAGCCAAGAGACCCAGTACTTC. Protein product: CASSLIMGSQETQYF.

This chain joins TRBV11-1 and TRBJ2-5; tentative D call: TRBD1 (6 bases). Germline values: CDR1 SGHAT, CDR2 FQDESV (reference sequence). The CDR3 extends over 12 amino acids. V lost 2 bases and J 5 bases, leaving 6 bases between the germline ends. The chain's CDR3 is CASSLRGETQYF. The CDR3 DNA sequence: TGTGCCAGCAGCTTAAGGGGGGAGACCCAGTACTTC.

The genes are TRBV18 and TRBJ2-4; D possibly corresponds to TRBD2 (5 bases). The CDR3 extends over 15 amino acids. V was clipped by 3 bases and J by 3 bases, with 12 bases between them. Germline assignment: CDR1 KGHSH and CDR2 LQKENI. CDR3 nucleotides: TGTGCCAGCTCACCCCCGGGGTGGGACAAAAACATTCAGTACTTC. Protein product: CASSPPGWDKNIQYF.

This chain uses TRBV10-1 with TRBJ1-1; D is undetermined. The germline V and J ends were trimmed by 6 bases and 2 bases, with 10 bases remaining between them. The germline gives CDR1 WNHNN, CDR2 SYGVQD (reference sequence). The CDR3 totals 13 residues. The CDR3 is CASRSQQNTEAFF. The CDR3 bases are TGCGCCAGCAGATCACAGCAAAACACTGAAGCTTTCTTT.

The chain couples TRBV19 to TRBJ2-3, with TRBD1 matching over 8 bases. This CDR3 is 15 amino acids long. V lost 6 bases and J lost 4; bases outside the gene matches: 9. Germline V CDR1 and CDR2: LNHDA, SQIVND (reference sequence). This CDR3 is CASSHQGATSDTQYF. The CDR3, as DNA: TGTGCCAGTAGCCACCAGGGGGCTACTTCAGATACGCAGTATTTT. Full variable domain (remainder filled in from reference TRBV19 and TRBJ2-3): DGGITQSPKYLFRKEGQNVTLSCEQNLNHDAMYWYRQDPGQGLRLIYYSQIVNDFQKGDIAEGYSVSREKKESFPLTVTSAQKNPTAFYLCASSHQGATSDTQYFGPGTRLTVL.

The gene calls are TRBV7-2 and TRBJ1-2; TRBD1 is a possible D gene (6 bases). This CDR3 is 13 amino acids long. The germline V gene encodes CDR1 SGHTA and CDR2 FQGNSA. V was cut by 1 base and J by 6 bases, with 9 bases left in between. CDR3 nucleotides: TGTGCCAGCAGCTTAGGGACAGTCCATGGCTACACCTTC. Encoded protein: CASSLGTVHGYTF.

This chain joins TRBV7-3 and TRBJ2-2; D is possibly TRBD2 (5 bases). Germline-derived CDR1 and CDR2 are SGHTA and FQGTGA. V was cut by 0 bases and J by 3 bases, with 11 bases left in between. The CDR3 is 16 residues long. The CDR3 here is CASSLTPSRDTGELFF. In DNA form, the CDR3 reads TGTGCCAGCAGCTTAACGCCTAGCAGAGACACCGGGGAGCTGTTTTTT.

The V and J genes are TRBV30 and TRBJ1-6; no reliable D call. The CDR3 consists of 13 residues. Trimming shortened V by 4 bases and J by 9 bases, and 13 bases separated the two germline ends. Germline values: CDR1 GTSNPN, CDR2 SVGIG (reference sequence). The CDR3 DNA is TGTGCCTGGACCGAAGGAGTCCTTTCACCCCTCCACTTT. Encoded protein: CAWTEGVLSPLHF.

This chain connects TRBV7-2 to TRBJ2-7, with TRBD2 identical over 12 bases. Trimming cost V 4 bases and J 2 bases; bases outside gene matches: 6. The CDR3 totals 16 residues. The V gene's germline CDR1 is SGHTA and CDR2 FQGNSA. The CDR3, as DNA: TGTGCCAGCAGCTACCGGACTAGCGGGATAACCTACGAGCAGTACTTC. Translating it yields CASSYRTSGITYEQYF. Full variable domain (rest looked up from reference TRBV7-2 and TRBJ2-7): GAGVSQSPSNKVTEKGKDVELRCDPISGHTALYWYRQSLGQGLEFLIYFQGNSAPDKSGLPSDRFSAERTGGSVSTLTIQRTQQEDSAVYLCASSYRTSGITYEQYFGPGTRLTVT.

The CDR3 DNA sequence: TGTGCCAGCAGCTTCTCACTAGCGGGAGCCTACAATGAGCAGTTCTTC. Its translation is CASSFSLAGAYNEQFF. J is TRBJ2-1 and V is TRBV7-3; 11 bases are a match to TRBD2. Germline trimming cut 3 bases from V and 2 bases from J; bases unmatched to any gene: 3. The CDR3 has 16 residues. CDR1 and CDR2 from the germline V gene are SGHTA and FQGTGA.

The chain couples TRBV4-3 to TRBJ2-3; D not resolved. The CDR3 contains 17 residues. The germline CDR1 and CDR2 sequences are LGHNA and YSLEER. V was cut by 0 bases and J by 0 bases, with 13 bases left in between. The CDR3 region is CASSQDPMTFSTDTQYF. The CDR3 region has the DNA TGCGCCAGCAGCCAAGATCCGATGACTTTTAGCACAGATACGCAGTATTTT.

The J gene is TRBJ2-2, the V gene TRBV11-3, with 9 bases aligning to TRBD1. The J segment lost 4 bases and the V segment lost 5 bases, leaving 5 bases of the junction unmatched. CDR1 is SGHNT and CDR2 is YENEEA in the germline V gene. CDR3 length equals 15 residues. The CDR3, as DNA: TGTGCCAGCAGCACCCAGACAGGGGGCACCGGGGAGCTGTTTTTT. It codes for CASSTQTGGTGELFF.

The V call is TRBV18, the J call TRBJ2-1; 11 nucleotides align to TRBD1. The CDR3 consists of 16 residues. With V trimmed by 3 bases and J by 7 bases, 8 bases remained unmatched. Germline CDR1 KGHSH, CDR2 LQKENI. The CDR3 DNA follows: TGTGCCAGCTCACCCCCGGGACAGGGGGTGGCTAATGAGCAGTTCTTC. This translates into CASSPPGQGVANEQFF.

This clone was seen once. This chain joins TRBV15 and TRBJ2-7, with D unresolved. The CDR3 consists of 13 residues. Germline V gene lookup returns CDR1 LNHNV and CDR2 YYDKDF (reference sequence). V was clipped by 0 bases and J by 3 bases, with 6 bases between them. The CDR3 is CATSRDFGYEQYF. The CDR3 region has the DNA TGTGCCACCAGCAGAGATTTCGGCTACGAGCAGTACTTC.

J is TRBJ2-1 and V is TRBV28; TRBD2 matches 14 bases. Per the germline V gene, CDR1 is MDHEN and CDR2 is SYDVKM. This CDR3 spans 18 amino acids. Trimming removed 8 bases from V and 0 bases from J; junction bases left unmatched: 9. The DNA of the CDR3 is TGTGCCAGCGGGTTGGGACTAGCGGGAGTGGGCTCCTACAATGAGCAGTTCTTC. This encodes CASGLGLAGVGSYNEQFF.

The CDR3 here is CSVGLAGPTDQFF. The CDR3 DNA sequence: TGCAGCGTTGGACTAGCGGGACCCACGGACCAGTTCTTC. The chain combines TRBV29-1 with TRBJ2-1; 11 nucleotides line up with TRBD2. The CDR3 is made up of 13 amino acids. Germline CDR1 and CDR2: SQVTM and ANQGSEA. The ends lost 4 bases at V and 13 bases at J; junction bases unmatched: 9.

This sequence joins TRBV19 and TRBJ1-5; D may be TRBD1 (6 bases). This CDR3 region has 14 residues. Germline V gene data show CDR1 as LNHDA and CDR2 as SQIVND (reference sequence). V gave up 5 bases and J gave up 4 bases, with 12 bases separating them. The CDR3, as DNA: TGTGCCAGTAGTTCGACAGGTGGGAATCAGCCCCAGCATTTT. Translated, it gives CASSSTGGNQPQHF.

The V call is TRBV5-1, the J call TRBJ2-2, with D perhaps TRBD1 (5 bases). V was shortened by 1 base and J by 5 bases, with 9 bases between the two germline ends. This CDR3 is 14 amino acids long. Germline CDR1 reads SGHRS; CDR2 reads YFSETQ. CDR3 nucleotide sequence: TGCGCCAGCAGCTTGTCTAGGGGTACCGGGGAGCTGTTTTTT. Its translation: CASSLSRGTGELFF.

This clone was observed a single time. This chain joins TRBV11-3 and TRBJ1-1; tentatively, D is TRBD1 (5 bases). Germline V lookup: CDR1 SGHNT, CDR2 YENEEA. CDR3 size: 15 residues. V lost 5 bases, J lost 1 base, and 14 bases lay in between. The CDR3 reads CASSPGGVANTEAFF. CDR3 sequence (DNA): TGTGCCAGCAGCCCGGGGGGGGTTGCGAACACTGAAGCTTTCTTT.